The subject of this entry is one T cell receptor beta chain. The target antigen is unknown. Sequencing was performed with immunoSEQ multiplex PCR; in TCRdb, only in-frame clones are kept and a portion is missing. The table has 28,000 or so clones, approximately 84% seen once. V was cut by 5 bases and J by 4 bases, with 8 bases left in between. CDR1 is GTSNPN and CDR2 is SVGIG in the germline V gene (reference sequence). The CDR3 loop spans 12 amino acids. The source of the sample is a study of T cells in localized non-small cell lung cancer. Overall study results and limits: Overall survival was longer when the density of T cells in the blood was higher. Tumor showed lower T cell clonality than uninvolved adjacent lung, where it was highest. Analysis by sequencing included only one tumor region, so heterogeneity remains possible. Adjacent lung was found to contain a median approximately 50 of the top 100 tumor clones.

Sequencing was performed on peripheral blood, taken before any cancer treatment. This chain joins TRBV30 and TRBJ1-4; no clear D. This sequence was found in a man aged 40-75 years with stage III squamous cell lung carcinoma. The DNA for the CDR3 is TGTGCCTGGGGAAGGGTTAATGAAAAACTGTTTTTT. As protein: CAWGRVNEKLFF. Complete variable domain (other parts from reference TRBV30 and TRBJ1-4): SQTIHQWPATLVQPVGSPLSLECTVEGTSNPNLYWYRQAAGRGLQLLFYSVGIGQISSEVPQNLSASRPQDRQFILSSKKLLLSDSGFYLCAWGRVNEKLFFGSGTQLSVL.